This record concerns one T cell receptor (beta chain) sequence. RNA extraction gave at least 5 micrograms of total RNA per sample. For the second PCR, which ran for about 7 to 12 cycles, a sample-barcoded 5' primer and a J-beta primer mix were used. TCRdb redid the calling of the 5' RACE reads with MiXCR, one entry per CDR3 protein. The table shows 1.5 million to 2 million distinct CDR3 sequences, with 25% to 30% occurring only once. The CDR3 is 15 residues long. From germline, CDR1 is KGHSH and CDR2 LQKENI. The V end was cut by 6 bases, the J end by 2 bases, with 17 bases between. The data originate from a study of blood T cells in healthy people across ages. Study background: About one barcoded TCR beta cDNA was captured per two T cells.

The TCR was taken from a woman aged 25 to 45 in good health. The J gene is TRBJ2-7, the V gene TRBV18, with D possibly matching TRBD1 (6 bases). What was sequenced was blood. The CDR3 DNA reads TGTGCCAGCTCGCAGTTCGGGACAAAGCCCTACGAGCAGTACTTC. It translates to CASSQFGTKPYEQYF.